One sample yielded the 5 T cell receptor beta chains listed below, sequenced in a study of shared clonotypes between healthy human individuals. Here immunoSEQ multiplex PCR was the method, and the copy in TCRdb shows in-frame clones only, minus some. The sample has 150,000 to 200,000 clones, about 68% seen once. The sample was memory CD4+ T cells sorted from blood. Subset in this sample: CD45RA-negative fraction. These receptors all come from a man aged 30 to 45 in good health.

This sequence joins TRBV4-1 and TRBJ1-1; 10 nucleotides match TRBD1. Per germline, CDR1 MGHRA and CDR2 YSYEKL. This CDR3 has 16 amino acids. V shed 1 base, J shed 4 bases, and the junction held 6 bases outside the gene matches. The CDR3 protein is CASSQAGQGYSTEAFF. CDR3 DNA sequence: TGCGCCAGCAGCCAAGCGGGACAGGGGTATTCCACTGAAGCTTTCTTT.

This clone was counted a few times. The V call is TRBV18, the J call TRBJ2-2; the D is unclear. This CDR3 is built from 16 residues. CDR1 and CDR2 (germline): KGHSH, LQKENI. The V and J ends lost 1 base and 1 base respectively, with 10 bases between them. The CDR3: CASSPRNRQNTGELFF. Written as DNA, the CDR3 is TGTGCCAGCTCACCACGGAACCGGCAGAACACCGGGGAGCTGTTTTTT.

This chain uses TRBV29-1 with TRBJ2-1; the match to TRBD2 covers 9 bases. Germline-derived CDR1 and CDR2 are SQVTM and ANQGSEA. The length of the CDR3 is 18 residues. The junction had 16 bases not matched to a gene; V was cut back by 1 base and J by 6 bases. The CDR3 spells CSVEGRREGLRGLNEQFF. CDR3 coding DNA: TGCAGCGTTGAAGGACGGCGGGAGGGTTTGCGGGGGCTCAATGAGCAGTTCTTC.

This clone was seen a few times. The chain links TRBV18 to TRBJ1-1, with D hard to call. Trimming took 2 bases from V and 8 from J, leaving 15 bases between them. Germline V lookup: CDR1 KGHSH, CDR2 LQKENI. The CDR3 sequence is 14 residues long. CDR3 coding DNA: TGTGCCAGCTCACCAATCGGGGTACCCGTCGAAGCTTTCTTT. Translating gives CASSPIGVPVEAFF. Looking up the rest from reference TRBV18 and TRBJ1-1 gives the full variable domain: NAGVMQNPRHLVRRRGQEARLRCSPMKGHSHVYWYRQLPEEGLKFMVYLQKENIIDESGMPKERFSAEFPKEGPSILRIQQVVRGDSAAYFCASSPIGVPVEAFFGQGTRLTVV.

V gene TRBV28 combines with J gene TRBJ2-2; D uncertain. Germline CDR1 reads MDHEN; CDR2 reads SYDVKM. V was trimmed by 8 bases and J by 4 bases, leaving 17 bases between them. The CDR3 sequence is 15 residues long. As DNA, the CDR3 is TGTGCCAGCGGACGACCACGGACGGTCACCGGGGAGCTGTTTTTT. Protein product: CASGRPRTVTGELFF.